Below are 26 T cell receptor beta chains sequenced from a single sample in a study of T cells in Graves' hyperthyroidism and ophthalmopathy. Amplified TCR beta CDR3 regions came from RNA transcripts. TCR CDR3 underwent first-round RT-PCR with the HTBI primer set. TCRdb ran MiXCR on the multiplex PCR reads and lists one entry per CDR3 protein. This table holds roughly 500,000 distinct CDR3 sequences, roughly 45% found once. The sample consisted of peripheral blood or thyroid tissue (not recorded which). The receptors were sampled from an adult woman with Graves' disease, either hyperthyroidism or ophthalmopathy (not recorded which).

The rearrangement joins TRBV20-1 to TRBJ1-2; 7 nucleotides align to TRBD1. V was pared by 6 bases and J by 2 bases, with 3 bases of the junction left unmatched. The CDR3 covers 12 residues. Per germline, CDR1 DFQATT and CDR2 SNEGSKA (reference sequence). This CDR3 reads CSAHRGNYGYTF. DNA for the CDR3: TGCAGTGCCCACAGGGGCAACTATGGCTACACCTTC.

This clonotype was seen just once. The rearrangement links TRBV10-1 to TRBJ2-7; D is undetermined. V was clipped by 2 bases and J by 3 bases, with 11 bases between them. The CDR3 has 14 residues. Germline CDR1 WNHNN, CDR2 SYGVQD (reference sequence). The CDR3 is CASSENSGFYEQYF. CDR3 bases: TGCGCCAGCAGTGAGAATAGTGGGTTCTACGAGCAGTACTTC.

Ten or more counts support this clonotype. This sequence joins TRBV10-3 and TRBJ2-2, with D unclear. This CDR3 is built from 12 residues. Germline V lookup: CDR1 ENHRY, CDR2 SYGVKD. The ends were cut back, 6 bases at V and 4 bases at J, with 6 bases in the middle. The DNA for the CDR3 is TGTGCCATCAGGCGACCCACCGGGGAGCTGTTTTTT. Its protein is CAIRRPTGELFF.

This clonotype was observed many times. The chain has TRBV7-2 and TRBJ1-2; 9 bases agree with TRBD1. The trim removed 5 bases at V and 5 bases at J, leaving 9 bases unmatched. The CDR3 is 15 amino acids. Germline V gene data show CDR1 as SGHTA and CDR2 as FQGNSA. In DNA, the CDR3 is TGTGCCAGCAGCGTCAACAGGGGGCGGAGATATGGCTACACCTTC. Translated, it gives CASSVNRGRRYGYTF.

This clonotype was recorded many times. The V and J genes are TRBV7-9 and TRBJ1-1; tentative D call: TRBD1 (6 bases). V lost 7 bases to trimming and J lost 2 bases, with 11 bases between them. The CDR3 loop spans 13 amino acids. Germline lookup yields CDR1 SEHNR and CDR2 FQNEAQ (reference sequence). DNA for the CDR3: TGTGCCAGCATCCGGACAGCCAACACTGAAGCTTTCTTT. Translated: CASIRTANTEAFF.

This clonotype has a handful of counts. This chain links TRBV7-9 with TRBJ1-2; D is unresolved. Germline loops: CDR1 SEHNR, CDR2 FQNEAQ (reference sequence). Trimming took 0 bases from V and 2 from J, leaving 13 bases between them. CDR3 length: 16 residues. The CDR3 loop reads CASSLAGSSPNYGYTF. The CDR3 DNA sequence: TGTGCCAGCAGCTTAGCCGGGTCCTCTCCGAACTATGGCTACACCTTC.

The count of this clonotype is one. V is TRBV12-3 or TRBV12-4 and J is TRBJ2-5; 8 positions agree with TRBD2. TRBJ2-1 matches the DNA end more closely, so the J call is doubtful. The CDR3 totals 14 residues. The CDR3 loop reads CASSLRRREETQFF. The CDR3 nucleotides read TGTGCCAGCAGTTTACGTCGGCGGGAGGAGACCCAGTTCTTC.

As to this clonotype: A much larger clone sits a single nucleotide away, making a read error possible. The chain is built from TRBV5-1 and TRBJ2-7, with 10 bases matching TRBD1. Germline CDR1 is SGHRS and CDR2 is YFSETQ. There are 16 residues in the CDR3. Germline trimming cut 3 bases from V and 0 bases from J; bases unmatched to any gene: 6. The CDR3 here is CASSSRRTGGSYEQYF. CDR3 DNA sequence: TGCGCCAGCAGCTCCAGGAGGACAGGGGGCTCCTACGAGCAGTACTTC.

CDR3 region: CASSEWDRNGYTF. CDR3 sequence (DNA): TGCGCCAGCAGTGAGTGGGACAGGAATGGCTACACCTTC. The rearrangement uses TRBV10-2 and TRBJ1-2, with 8 bases identical to TRBD1. This CDR3 contains 13 residues. Germline-derived CDR1 and CDR2 are WSHSY and SAAADI. J was trimmed by 6 bases and V by 1 base; bases with no gene match: 1.

The chain recombines TRBV7-2 with TRBJ1-5; D is perhaps TRBD1 (6 bases). V was shortened by 5 bases and J by 11 bases, with 25 bases between the two germline ends. There are 16 residues in the CDR3. CDR1 is SGHTA and CDR2 is FQGNSA in the germline V gene. The chain's CDR3 is CASSPRTSGGQETQHF. In DNA form, the CDR3 reads TGTGCCAGCAGCCCTCGGACTAGCGGGGGCCAAGAGACCCAGCATTTT.

This rearrangement joins TRBV12-3 or TRBV12-4 to TRBJ1-1; no clear D gene. This CDR3 is 13 amino acids long. V was cut by 8 bases and J by 2 bases, with 12 bases left in between. Written as DNA, the CDR3 is TGTGCCAGCCGTCAGAGGCTTAACACTGAAGCTTTCTTT. Translating gives CASRQRLNTEAFF.

Comments on this clonotype: Mismatch with germline at one junction end may stem from a read error. The rearrangement joins TRBV5-1 to TRBJ2-5; TRBD2 might be the D (6 bases). This CDR3 comprises 15 residues. The germline CDR1 and CDR2 sequences are SGHRS and YFSETQ. The CDR3 coding sequence is TGCGCCAGCAGCTTGGCTACTAGCAGGCAAGGGACCCAGTACTTC. It codes for CASSLATSRQGTQYF.

This clonotype has a count of ten or more. The rearrangement uses TRBV5-1 and TRBJ2-7, with TRBD1 matching 9 bases. Unmatched junction bases numbered 11, after V lost 1 base and J lost 6 bases. The CDR3 loop spans 16 amino acids. Germline lookup yields CDR1 SGHRS and CDR2 YFSETQ. The DNA of the CDR3 is TGCGCCAGCAGCTTGCGTTATCGGGACAGGGCGGGCGAGCAGTACTTC. This sequence encodes CASSLRYRDRAGEQYF.

A few counts support this clonotype. V is TRBV7-9 and J is TRBJ1-1, with a possible D match to TRBD1 (5 bases). The germline V gene has CDR1 SEHNR and CDR2 FQNEAQ (reference sequence). Trimming took off 5 bases at V and 4 bases at J, with 11 bases between the two ends. The CDR3 is 13 residues long. CDR3 nucleotide sequence: TGTGCCAGCAGCGCCCAGGGCAGCACTGAAGCTTTCTTT. Protein: CASSAQGSTEAFF.

This clonotype was found many times. This chain joins TRBV29-1 and TRBJ2-5; TRBD1 matches 8 bases. Germline V lookup: CDR1 SQVTM, CDR2 ANQGSEA. CDR3 size: 14 residues. V lost 5 bases, J lost 5 bases, and 10 bases stayed unmatched. The CDR3 DNA sequence: TGCAGCGTTCTTCAGGACAGGGCCGGGGAGACCCAGTACTTC. Translated: CSVLQDRAGETQYF.

This rearrangement joins TRBV29-1 to TRBJ2-5, with D perhaps TRBD1 (5 bases). Germline CDR1 and CDR2: SQVTM and ANQGSEA. The CDR3 is 13 residues long. V lost 7 bases to trimming and J lost 7 bases, with 19 bases between them. The CDR3 DNA is TGCAGCGGCGGCAGGGTCCTTAATGGGACCCAGTACTTC. It encodes CSGGRVLNGTQYF.

This sequence joins TRBV5-1 and TRBJ1-1; D gene unclear. Germline CDR1 is SGHRS and CDR2 is YFSETQ. The CDR3 is made up of 13 amino acids. Trimming left V 4 bases short and J 9 bases short, with 16 bases between. CDR3 DNA: TGCGCCAGCAGCGCCGAGACGGGCGGGAAAGCTTTCTTT. Translation: CASSAETGGKAFF.

This chain's CDR3 is CASSLVWDEQYF. DNA of the CDR3: TGTGCCAGCAGCTTAGTTTGGGACGAGCAGTACTTC. J is TRBJ2-7 and V is TRBV7-3; D unresolved. The CDR3 length is 12 residues. Between the trimmed V and J ends, which lost 2 bases and 5 bases, there was a span of 7 bases. Germline lookup yields CDR1 SGHTA and CDR2 FQGTGA.

In this sample, this clonotype turned up many times. This chain links TRBV5-1 with TRBJ2-7; D tentatively reads TRBD1 or TRBD2 (5 bases each). The CDR3 totals 15 residues. Germline CDR1 is SGHRS and CDR2 is YFSETQ. The V end lost 0 bases, the J end lost 3 bases, and 13 bases lay between the germline ends. DNA for the CDR3: TGCGCCAGCAGCTTGGTCCGGGGCATGGGCTACGAGCAGTACTTC. It translates to CASSLVRGMGYEQYF.

Only one count was recorded for this clonotype. A much larger clone lies one base from this, so it may be a read error. It is likely a read error, because the conserved phenylalanine at the end of the CDR3 is missing. V usage is TRBV9 and J usage is TRBJ2-5; 11 positions agree with TRBD2. CDR1 SGDLS and CDR2 YYNGEE come from the germline V gene. The CDR3 consists of 16 residues. Trimming at V came to 0 bases and at J to 1 base, leaving 2 bases not matched to a gene. The CDR3 DNA sequence: TGTGCCAGCAGCGTAGGGGGACTAGCGGCCCAAGAGACCCAGTACTTG. It is translated as CASSVGGLAAQETQYL.

The chain employs TRBV9 and TRBJ2-7; tentatively, D is TRBD2 (5 bases). Germline V lookup: CDR1 SGDLS, CDR2 YYNGEE. The V end lost 1 base, the J end lost 2 bases, and 13 bases lay between the germline ends. This CDR3 is 15 amino acids long. CDR3 in DNA: TGTGCCAGCAGCGTACACGCCAGCGGCGCCTACGAGCAGTACTTC. Protein sequence: CASSVHASGAYEQYF. Drawing the rest from reference TRBV9 and TRBJ2-7, the complete variable domain is DSGVTQTPKHLITATGQRVTLRCSPRSGDLSVYWYQQSLDQGLQFLIQYYNGEERAKGNILERFSAQQFPDLHSELNLSSLELGDSALYFCASSVHASGAYEQYFGPGTRLTVT.

The rearrangement links TRBV7-9 to TRBJ1-1; the match to TRBD1 covers 11 bases. This CDR3 region has 17 residues. Germline V CDR1 and CDR2: SEHNR, FQNEAQ (reference sequence). Trimming removed 3 bases from V and 4 bases from J; junction bases left unmatched: 10. The CDR3 here is CASSFLVEGTGGTEAFF. The CDR3 DNA sequence: TGTGCCAGCAGCTTCCTCGTTGAAGGGACAGGGGGCACTGAAGCTTTCTTT.

This clonotype has just one count. The genes are TRBV6-1 and TRBJ2-7, with D unresolved. V lost 8 bases and J lost 1, with 15 bases in between. The germline V gene encodes CDR1 MNHNS and CDR2 SASEGT. The CDR3 contains 14 residues. The CDR3 DNA reads as TGTGCCAGCCATCGGAAAGGTGCTTCCTACGAGCAGTACTTC. Translating gives CASHRKGASYEQYF.

This clonotype was found many times. V usage is TRBV4-2 and J usage is TRBJ1-5, with D possibly TRBD1 on 5 matching bases. Deletions cut 2 bases from V and 2 bases from J, with 7 bases between. CDR1 and CDR2 from the germline V gene are LGHNA and YNFKEQ. The CDR3 has 14 amino acids. CDR3 loop: CASSQQGRNQPQHF. The CDR3, as DNA: TGTGCCAGCAGCCAACAGGGACGCAATCAGCCCCAGCATTTT.

This clonotype was counted between two and nine times. A clone one base away is much larger, so this may be a read error. The chain combines TRBV5-1 with TRBJ2-5; 10 bases map to TRBD2. V was clipped by 4 bases and J by 5 bases; unmatched bases: 5. This CDR3 has 14 amino acids. CDR1 is SGHRS, CDR2 YFSETQ, per germline. CDR3 loop: CASSRASGSETQYF. The CDR3, as DNA: TGCGCCAGCAGCAGAGCTAGCGGGAGCGAGACCCAGTACTTC.

A few counts support this clonotype. V usage is TRBV20-1 and J usage is TRBJ1-2, with D possibly matching TRBD1 (6 bases). Trimming took off 5 bases at V and 8 bases at J, with 15 bases between the two ends. The germline CDR1 and CDR2 sequences are DFQATT and SNEGSKA (reference sequence). The CDR3 has 12 amino acids. The CDR3 sequence: CSAQAGAQGYTF. The CDR3 nucleotides read TGCAGTGCTCAAGCGGGGGCGCAGGGCTACACCTTC.